Below, one T cell receptor (beta chain) is given with its context. Measured with immunoSEQ multiplex PCR; TCRdb has only the in-frame clones, and not every one. The sample carries over 90,000 clones, about 93% recorded once. This sample was included in a study of T cell changes during pregnancy in multiple sclerosis. The CDR3 has 15 residues. CDR1 and CDR2 (germline): LGHNA, YSLEER. V lost 0 bases, J lost 5 bases, and 14 bases lay in between. This clonotype was sampled from a female donor with multiple sclerosis, enrolled in a pregnancy study. The chain combines TRBV4-3 with TRBJ2-7, with TRBD1 as a possible D gene (6 bases). The source material was peripheral blood, sampled after pregnancy. CDR3 residues: CASSQDWVQGHEQYF. CDR3 sequence (DNA): TGCGCCAGCAGCCAAGATTGGGTACAGGGCCACGAGCAGTACTTC.